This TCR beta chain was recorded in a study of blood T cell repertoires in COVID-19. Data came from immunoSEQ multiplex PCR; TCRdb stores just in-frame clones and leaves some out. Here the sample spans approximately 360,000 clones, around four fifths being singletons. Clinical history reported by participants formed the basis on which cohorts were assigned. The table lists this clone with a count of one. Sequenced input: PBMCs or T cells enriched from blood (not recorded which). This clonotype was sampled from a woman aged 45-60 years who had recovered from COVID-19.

The CDR3 is CAWGGFAGKTGELFF. In nucleotides, the CDR3 is TGTGCCTGGGGGGGGTTTGCAGGGAAAACCGGGGAGCTGTTTTTT. The V gene is TRBV30, the J gene TRBJ2-2, with a possible D match to TRBD2 (6 bases). Germline V gene data show CDR1 as GTSNPN and CDR2 as SVGIG (reference sequence). V was shortened by 5 bases and J by 5 bases, with 18 bases between the two germline ends. The CDR3 runs 15 residues.